The rows below give T cell receptor beta chains drawn from one sample of a study of blood T cell repertoires in COVID-19. Generated by immunoSEQ multiplex PCR, the TCRdb table keeps only in-frame clones and is missing some. The sample shows approximately 100,000 clones, about 89% of them seen only once. Sequenced: peripheral blood. The origin of the receptors is a woman in her twenties or thirties with acute or convalescent COVID-19. Each CDR3 is given with its conserved first and last residue. D genes are given only for firm matches. Clone size, where shown, is once, few, many, or a class for clones that have expanded.

v_gene	j_gene	abundance	d_gene	CDR3aa	CDR3nt
TRBV11-2	TRBJ2-1	-	TRBD1	CASSPGQGSYEQFF	TGTGCCAGCAGCCCGGGACAGGGAAGTTATGAGCAGTTCTTC
TRBV29-1	TRBJ1-2	-	-	CSVVGPEDYGYTF	TGCAGCGTTGTTGGCCCGGAGGACTATGGCTACACCTTC
TRBV9	TRBJ1-2	once	-	CASSLTTTDGYTF	TGTGCCAGCAGCCTTACTACTACCGATGGCTACACCTTC
TRBV3-1/TRBV3-2	TRBJ1-1	-	-	CASSPAGVSTEAFF	TGTGCCAGCAGTCCAGCGGGGGTGTCCACTGAAGCTTTCTTT
TRBV2	TRBJ2-7	-	TRBD1	CASRRSGTGGTYEQYF	TGTGCCAGCAGAAGAAGTGGGACAGGGGGTACCTACGAGCAGTACTTC
TRBV19	TRBJ1-5	-	TRBD1	CASSTRGLQPQHF	TGTGCCAGTAGTACCAGGGGGCTCCAGCCCCAGCATTTT
TRBV5-4	TRBJ1-1	-	-	CASSRGGLAEAFF	TGTGCCAGCAGTCGGGGGGGGCTGGCTGAAGCTTTCTTT
TRBV3-1/TRBV3-2	TRBJ2-4	-	TRBD1	CASSHSDRVIGGNIQYF	TGTGCCAGCAGTCATAGCGACAGGGTTATTGGTGGAAACATTCAGTACTTC
TRBV4-1	TRBJ2-3	-	TRBD1	CASSLQGAPQNTQYF	TGCGCCAGCAGCCTCCAGGGGGCCCCACAAAATACGCAGTATTTT
TRBV19	TRBJ2-3	-	-	CASSIYRGGLDTQYF	TGTGCCAGTAGCATATACAGGGGGGGGTTAGATACGCAGTATTTT
TRBV12-5	TRBJ2-3	-	-	CASGSRADTQYF	TGTGCTAGTGGTAGCAGGGCAGATACGCAGTATTTT
TRBV4-2	TRBJ2-1	-	-	CASSPGVTNEQFF	TGTGCCAGCAGCCCGGGGGTAACCAATGAGCAGTTCTTC
TRBV5-4	TRBJ1-1	-	TRBD1	CASSRGGASNTEAFF	TGTGCCAGCAGCCGAGGGGGCGCATCGAACACTGAAGCTTTCTTT
TRBV2	TRBJ1-5	-	-	CASSEGRVSNQPQHF	TGTGCCAGCAGTGAAGGCAGGGTGAGCAATCAGCCCCAGCATTTT
TRBV15	TRBJ2-2	-	-	CATSRVRGLNTGELFF	TGTGCCACCAGCAGAGTAAGGGGCCTGAACACCGGGGAGCTGTTTTTT
TRBV30	TRBJ1-6	-	-	CAWGPSYNSPLHF	TGTGCCTGGGGGCCGTCCTATAATTCACCCCTCCACTTT
TRBV2	TRBJ2-7	few	-	CASSPNEIYEQYF	TGTGCCAGCAGTCCCAATGAGATCTACGAGCAGTACTTC
TRBV7-8	TRBJ2-7	-	TRBD1	CASSFSGTGGPGEQYF	TGTGCCAGCAGCTTCTCCGGGACAGGGGGCCCGGGAGAGCAGTACTTC
TRBV4-2	TRBJ1-2	-	TRBD1	CASSQIHAGQGNYGYTF	TGTGCCAGCAGCCAGATTCATGCGGGACAGGGAAACTATGGCTACACCTTC
TRBV7-8	TRBJ1-3	-	-	CASSLVGGPGNTIYF	TGTGCCAGCAGCTTAGTGGGGGGGCCTGGAAACACCATATATTTT
TRBV28	TRBJ1-4	-	TRBD1	CASSLSTGGSEKLFF	TGTGCCAGCAGTTTATCGACAGGGGGAAGTGAAAAACTGTTTTTT
TRBV27	TRBJ1-4	-	-	CASKPGWSNEKLFF	TGTGCCAGCAAGCCGGGGTGGTCTAATGAAAAACTGTTTTTT
TRBV9	TRBJ2-7	-	TRBD1	CASSDSDRAVGEQYF	TGTGCCAGCAGCGACTCGGACAGGGCGGTAGGCGAGCAGTACTTC